This TCR beta chain originates from a study of shared clonotypes between healthy human individuals (dated by TCRdb to 2019 to 2021). General notes on the study: The cohort comprised two women and a few men aged 18 to 49 years. For each donor, CD4 naive and CD4 memory were each given three plates, CD8 naive was given two plates, and CD8 memory was given one plate. The study deeply sequenced blood TCR repertoires of about 5 healthy adults to estimate repertoire size and the extent of clonotype sharing between individuals. To increase sequencing depth and limit assay-specific biases, TCR repertoire library preparation and sequencing were carried out by different laboratories using diverse techniques. Per donor, leukapheresis produced somewhere between about 0.9 and 9.5 billion PBMCs. The full study reports these points: Roughly 5.2% of naive CD4, more than 3% of naive CD8, roughly 2.5% of memory CD4, and about 0.4% of memory CD8 clonotypes were shared across several donors. Naive subsets generally had larger estimated clonotype richness than memory subsets did. Compared with non-shared clonotypes, the clonotypes found in all four sorted-subset donors had higher generation probabilities. Based on pairwise subsampling, the degree of clonotype sharing among donors was expected to be affected by sequencing depth. The genetic and exposure-history diversity represented was limited by the small number of donors. Incomplete sequencing was indicated by rarefaction of sorted-subset datasets, despite the large sequencing depth. Sampling was limited to blood, and TCR repertoires in tissue likely differ from TCR repertoires in blood.

Healthy HIV-negative adults with no recently reported acute infections or vaccinations were included as donors. All donors were Caucasian adults living in Nashville, Tennessee, USA. CD4+ T cells were enriched by magnetic negative selection, after which naive cells were positively selected on CD45RA and the negative fraction was taken as the memory subset. Blood was collected by leukapheresis, and PBMCs were isolated by Ficoll-Histopaque density gradient centrifugation and then cryopreserved in liquid nitrogen vapor phase. Analytical flow cytometry was used to check the purity and quantity of every magnetically sorted T cell population. Each sorted fraction had its genomic DNA isolated and then quantified by UV absorbance on a Nanodrop 2000c. TCR CDR3 regions were amplified from genomic DNA by multiplex PCR using the deep immunoSEQ assay. For each cell subset, the extracted genomic DNA was distributed evenly across all wells of several immunoSEQ 96-well plates, and each plate served as one replicate. For sorted subsets, 200 ng of genomic DNA, equivalent to 25,000 to 35,000 T cell genomes, went into each replicate PCR. Purified libraries were measured with a Qubit 3.0 fluorometer, size-checked on a Bioanalyzer 2100, and measured again with the KAPA Library Quantification kit. Each immunoSEQ 96-well plate was sequenced on its own single-read 150-cycle Illumina NextSeq 550 flow cell. Turning to the authors' computational methods: The immunoSEQ output contained only junctional sequences without quality scores, so filtering could not match that applied to full-length reads. Sequences were annotated with PyIR, a Python wrapper for IgBLAST v1.9, and V/J genes and CDR3 were assigned using IMGT germline references. Reads were removed for weak V/J assignments (E-value above 1e-6), missing CDR3, stop codons, out-of-frame junctions, or ambiguous translated residues. A V3J clonotype was defined by an identical inferred V gene, J gene, and CDR3 amino acid sequence. Percentage overlap between repertoires was calculated by dividing the number of shared unique clonotypes by the size of the smaller repertoire. RTK rarefaction, the Chao1 estimator, and Recon v2.1 estimates of unobserved clonotypes were used to assess repertoire richness. For all TCRbeta clonotypes obtained by the gDNA method from a handful of donors, generation probabilities were computed with OLGA. TCRdb's version of the immuneACCESS table is confined to in-frame rearrangements and falls short of the full clone set. An unresolved V gene accounts for under half of the shortfall where checked; the remainder is of unknown origin. V, J and clone size reflect that table, while D and trimming were determined from the DNA. This sample comprises some 2.4 million clones, more than 85% of them detected only once. Jointly, the top ten make up approximately 0.36% of the sample.

From its cysteine to its phenylalanine, the CDR3 spans 13 amino acids. The retained sequence is limited to the CDR3, 39 bases, with the frame set at the first base. V was cut back by 3 bases and J by 3 bases, leaving a gap of 8 bases between them. CDR1 and CDR2 are drawn from the germline V gene (reference sequence): MNHNY, SVGAGI. Points on this clone: What antigen it recognizes has not been identified. There are no base qualities to consult, and no much larger clone falls within one base.

Here the chain combines TRBV6-6 and TRBJ1-2; the D gene identity is not certain. The sequenced sample consisted of naive CD4+ T cells from PBMCs. The cell subset or site label, read with the paper, signifies: CD45RA+ positively selected. This TCR was recovered from a man younger than 35 in good health. Some clones in this sample may be carry-over from other donors' samples. This receptor has the CDR3 CASSYEQYYGYTF. The DNA sequence is TGTGCCAGCAGTTATGAGCAATACTATGGCTACACCTTC.